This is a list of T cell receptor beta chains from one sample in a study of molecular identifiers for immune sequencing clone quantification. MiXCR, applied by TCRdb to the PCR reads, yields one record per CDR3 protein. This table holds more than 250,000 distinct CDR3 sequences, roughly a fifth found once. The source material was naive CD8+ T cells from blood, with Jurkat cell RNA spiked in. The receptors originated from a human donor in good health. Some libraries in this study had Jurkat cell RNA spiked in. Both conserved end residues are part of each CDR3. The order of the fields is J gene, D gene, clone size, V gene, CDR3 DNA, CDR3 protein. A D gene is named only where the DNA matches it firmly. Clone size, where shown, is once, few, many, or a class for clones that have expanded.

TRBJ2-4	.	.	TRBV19	TGTGCCGGTAGTATAGCGACTAGAGGAAAAAACATTCAGTACTTC	CAGSIATRGKNIQYF
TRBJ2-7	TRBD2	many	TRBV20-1	TGCAGTGCTCCATCCCCCGGGACTATCTACGAGCAGTACTTC	CSAPSPGTIYEQYF
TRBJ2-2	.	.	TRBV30	TGTGCCTGGAGTCAAGTGAACACCGGGGAGCTGTTTTTT	CAWSQVNTGELFF
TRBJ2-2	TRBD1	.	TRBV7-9	TGTGCCAGCAGGAGACAGGGTTTCGGGGAGCTGTTTTTT	CASRRQGFGELFF
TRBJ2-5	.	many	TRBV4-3	TGCGCCAGCAGCCAAGATCTCAGGGAAGAGACCCAGTACTTC	CASSQDLREETQYF
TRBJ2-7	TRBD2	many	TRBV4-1	TGCGCCAGCAGCCAAGGTCCCGGGACTAGCTTTGACGAGCAGTACTTC	CASSQGPGTSFDEQYF
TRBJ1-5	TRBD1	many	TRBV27	TGTGCCAGCAGGAACAGGGGGAGCCCCCAGCATTTT	CASRNRGSPQHF
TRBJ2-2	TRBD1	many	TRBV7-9	TGTGCCAGCAGCTATGGGACAGGGGACCCGAACACCGGGGAGCTGTTTTTT	CASSYGTGDPNTGELFF
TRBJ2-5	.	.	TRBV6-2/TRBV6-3	TGTGCCAGCAACCCAAAGTTGTACCAAGAGACCCAGTACTTC	CASNPKLYQETQYF
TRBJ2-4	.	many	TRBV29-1	TGCAGCGTTAAGGAGGGGGACCTGGAGTACTTC	CSVKEGDLEYF
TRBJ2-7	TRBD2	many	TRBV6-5	TGTGCCAGCAGCCCGACTAGCGGGAGGGGCCTCTTGAACTTC	CASSPTSGRGLLNF
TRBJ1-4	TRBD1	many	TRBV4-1	TGCGCCAGCAGCCAACCCACAGGGGGAAATGAAAAACTGTTTTTT	CASSQPTGGNEKLFF
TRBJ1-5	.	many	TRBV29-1	TGCAGCGTCAGGGCACGCGTCCCCATTTATAGCAATCAGCCCCAGCATTTT	CSVRARVPIYSNQPQHF
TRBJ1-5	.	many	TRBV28	TGTGCCACCTCCTTGGGGCAGGGCCGGCAGCCCCAGCATTTT	CATSLGQGRQPQHF
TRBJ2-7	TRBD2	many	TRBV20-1	TGCAGTGCCTCCCGAAGCGGGAGGTACTACGAGCAGTACTTC	CSASRSGRYYEQYF
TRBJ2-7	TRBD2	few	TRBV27	TGTGCCAGCAGTTCCCTCATGGGGGGGGAACCGCGTGAGCAGTACTTC	CASSSLMGGEPREQYF
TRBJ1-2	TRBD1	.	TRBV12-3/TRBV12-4	TGTGCCAGCAGGCCGTCGGGACAGCCAAATGGGGGCTACACCTTC	CASRPSGQPNGGYTF
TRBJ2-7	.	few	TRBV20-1	TGCAGTGCTAAGGATCTGTCATCCTACGAGCAGTACTTC	CSAKDLSSYEQYF
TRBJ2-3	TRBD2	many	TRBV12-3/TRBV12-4	TGTGCCAGCAGTCGACTAGCGGGGGCCCCCACAGATACGCAGTATTTT	CASSRLAGAPTDTQYF
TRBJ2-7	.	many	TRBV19	TGTGCCAGTAGTATGACAGGATCTCCTGTCGAGCAGTACTTC	CASSMTGSPVEQYF
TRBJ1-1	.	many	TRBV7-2	TGTGCCAGCAGCTTAGGGACCGTCGAAGCTTTCTTT	CASSLGTVEAFF
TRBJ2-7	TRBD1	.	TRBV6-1	TGTGCCAGCAGTGCCCCGACAGGGAGCTGGGACGAGCAGTACTTC	CASSAPTGSWDEQYF
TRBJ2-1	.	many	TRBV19	TGTGCCAGTAGTATTCAGGGCGCCGCCTACAATGAGCAGTTCTTC	CASSIQGAAYNEQFF
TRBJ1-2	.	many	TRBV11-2	TGTGCCAGCAGCTTAGTACTCGACGTTCCTTTTGGCTACACCTTC	CASSLVLDVPFGYTF
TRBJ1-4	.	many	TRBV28	TGTGCCAGCAGTTTAGGAGGGACAACTAATGAAAAACTGTTTTTT	CASSLGGTTNEKLFF
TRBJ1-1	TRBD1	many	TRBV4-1	TGCGCCAGCAGCCAGACAGGGATGAACACTGAAGCTTTCTTT	CASSQTGMNTEAFF
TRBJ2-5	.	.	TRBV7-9	TGTGCCAGCAGCTCGGACAGATATCGAGAGACCCAGTACTTC	CASSSDRYRETQYF
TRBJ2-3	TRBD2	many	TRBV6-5	TGTGCCAGCAGGCCGGGACTAGCGGGACTGGATACGCAGTATTTT	CASRPGLAGLDTQYF
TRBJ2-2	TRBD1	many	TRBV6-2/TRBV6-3	TGTGCCAGCAGTGACGAACAGGGGGCCTTTTACACCGGGGAGCTGTTTTTT	CASSDEQGAFYTGELFF
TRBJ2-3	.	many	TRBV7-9	TGTGCCAGCTCACCACCGGCTTCAGATACGCAGTATTTT	CASSPPASDTQYF
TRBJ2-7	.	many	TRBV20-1	TGCAGTGCCGGGCCCATAGGAAGGTTTTCCTACGAGCAGTACTTC	CSAGPIGRFSYEQYF
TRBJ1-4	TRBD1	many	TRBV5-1	TGCGCCAGCAGCTTGACGGACAGGTGGACTGAAAAACTGTTTTTT	CASSLTDRWTEKLFF
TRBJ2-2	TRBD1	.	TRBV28	TGTGCCAGCAGTGCCCCGAGACAGGGGATCGGGGAGCTGTTTTTT	CASSAPRQGIGELFF
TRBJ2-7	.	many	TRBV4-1	TGCGCCAGCAGCCAAGGGGACCCCTACGAGCAGTACTTC	CASSQGDPYEQYF
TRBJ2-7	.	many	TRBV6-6	TGTGCCAGCAGTTCGTGGCAGGGGTTCAAGTACGAGCAGTACTTC	CASSSWQGFKYEQYF
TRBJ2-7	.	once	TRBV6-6	TGTGCCAGCAGACTGTCAGGTGGATACGAGCAGTACTTC	CASRLSGGYEQYF
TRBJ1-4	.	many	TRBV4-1	TGCGCCAGCAGCCGGGAGGGTCCTAATGAAAAACTGTTTTTT	CASSREGPNEKLFF
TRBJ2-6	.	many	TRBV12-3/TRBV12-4	TGTGCCAGCAGTCCCGGCTGGGTAGGGGCCAACGTCCTGACTTTC	CASSPGWVGANVLTF
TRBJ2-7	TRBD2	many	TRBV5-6	TGTGCCAGCAGGTCAACCACGGGACTAGCGGGGGCGTACGAGCAGTACTTC	CASRSTTGLAGAYEQYF
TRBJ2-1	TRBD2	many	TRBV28	TGTGCCAGCAGTCCCCTAGCGGGATTCTACAATGAGCAGTTCTTC	CASSPLAGFYNEQFF
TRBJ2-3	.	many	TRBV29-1	TGCAGCGTTCTAACGGGGTCTAGCACAGATACGCAGTATTTT	CSVLTGSSTDTQYF
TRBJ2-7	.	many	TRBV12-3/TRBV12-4	TGTGCCAGCAGTTTAGCGGGGGCCTCCTACGAGCAGTACTTC	CASSLAGASYEQYF
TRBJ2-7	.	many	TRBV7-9	TGTGCCAGCAGCCTACCAGGGTTAGCCTACGAGCAGTACTTC	CASSLPGLAYEQYF
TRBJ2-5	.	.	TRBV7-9	TGTGCCAGCAGCTCCCTCGGGTCGCGAGACCAAGAGACCCAGTACTTC	CASSSLGSRDQETQYF